The present entry profiles one T cell receptor (beta chain) with its context. Its specificity is unknown. The CDR3 totals 16 residues. The germline gives CDR1 MNHEY, CDR2 SVGAGI. J was trimmed by 1 base and V by 5 bases; bases with no gene match: 4. TCRdb fed the reads into MiXCR, producing one record per CDR3 protein. Of approximately 910,000 distinct CDR3 sequences listed, roughly a third are singletons. The data originate from a study of T cell repertoires in cytomegalovirus infection. Background on the study: In the study, CMV epitopes included recently identified HLA-C-restricted and well-studied HLA-B-restricted ones.

Whole-study results and caveats: It was HLA-C-restricted CMV-specific TCR beta clonotypes that dominated the response ex vivo.

The clonotype comes from a human donor in good health (CMV status not recorded). Some clones in this sample may be carry-over from other donors' samples. The material sequenced was cultured CD8+ T cells from PBMCs, taken from culture after CMV antigen stimulation. J is TRBJ2-2 and V is TRBV6-5; 10 nucleotides align to TRBD2. This CDR3 reads CASSPGLAMNTGELFF. The CDR3 bases are TGTGCCAGCAGTCCGGGACTAGCGATGAACACCGGGGAGCTGTTTTTT.